The 30 T cell receptor beta chains presented below share a single source sample, sequenced in a study of Ad26.COV2.S vaccination and SARS-CoV-2 variants. Profiling relied on immunoSEQ multiplex PCR, and the TCRdb table lists in-frame clones only, not all of them. The table lists about 680,000 clones, around 90% of them singletons. Treatment in this sample: roughly 19 received Ad26.COV2.S at low or high dose, single or two shots; five or six received placebo; per-sample allocation not given. Following the first vaccine or placebo injection, samples were taken on day 63. Here the sequenced sample was peripheral blood, taken in a trial of Ad26.COV2.S vaccine versus placebo. The receptors were gathered from a person between 18 and 59 years old who received the Ad26.COV2.S COVID-19 vaccine or a placebo.

This clone was seen only a few times. The chain joins TRBV30 to TRBJ1-3; D gene uncertain. The V end lost 1 base, the J end lost 4 bases, and 11 bases lay between the germline ends. The CDR3 length is 14 residues. Per the germline V gene, CDR1 is GTSNPN and CDR2 is SVGIG (reference sequence). The CDR3 DNA reads TGTGCCTGGAGTGCCGGTGGGGTCGGAAACACCATATATTTT. This gives the protein CAWSAGGVGNTIYF.

J is TRBJ2-1 and V is TRBV11-3; 10 bases line up with TRBD2. The CDR3 has 16 residues. Trimming cost V 2 bases and J 2 bases; bases outside gene matches: 3. Germline V gene data show CDR1 as SGHNT and CDR2 as YENEEA. The CDR3 loop reads CASSLFGTSAYNEQFF. In nucleotides, the CDR3 is TGTGCCAGCAGCTTATTTGGGACTAGCGCCTACAATGAGCAGTTCTTC.

The table lists this clone with a count of one. The rearrangement joins TRBV5-1 to TRBJ2-7; 11 positions match TRBD2. J lost 3 bases, V lost 4 bases, and 6 bases had no gene match. The CDR3 runs to 15 residues. Germline values: CDR1 SGHRS, CDR2 YFSETQ. The DNA of the CDR3 is TGCGCCAGCAGCACACGACTAGCGGGGAGCTACGAGCAGTACTTC. It codes for CASSTRLAGSYEQYF. Full variable domain (missing parts from reference TRBV5-1 and TRBJ2-7): KAGVTQTPRYLIKTRGQQVTLSCSPISGHRSVSWYQQTPGQGLQFLFEYFSETQRNKGNFPGRFSGRQFSNSRSEMNVSTLELGDSALYLCASSTRLAGSYEQYFGPGTRLTVT.

The chain links TRBV27 to TRBJ1-6, with 10 bases aligning to TRBD1. The junction had 0 bases not matched to a gene; V was cut back by 2 bases and J by 2 bases. This CDR3 region has 16 residues. Germline lookup yields CDR1 MNHEY and CDR2 SMNVEV (reference sequence). In DNA form, the CDR3 reads TGTGCCAGCAGTTTAGACAGGGGGCCCTATAATTCACCCCTCCACTTT. Translation: CASSLDRGPYNSPLHF.

This chain joins TRBV20-1 and TRBJ1-2, with a weak D call TRBD1 (6 bases). V was shortened by 6 bases and J by 9 bases, with 11 bases between the two germline ends. Germline CDR1 reads DFQATT; CDR2 reads SNEGSKA (reference sequence). The CDR3 is 10 residues long. CDR3 in DNA: TGCAGTGCACCGGACAGCCGCTACACCTTC. Translated, it gives CSAPDSRYTF.

The V call is TRBV27, the J call TRBJ2-3; TRBD1 matches at 7 bases. In germline, CDR1 is MNHEY, CDR2 SMNVEV (reference sequence). This CDR3 has 17 residues. J lost 0 bases, V lost 2 bases, and 8 bases had no gene match. CDR3: CASSLENRGASTDTQYF. The DNA for the CDR3 is TGTGCCAGCAGTTTAGAGAACAGGGGAGCTAGCACAGATACGCAGTATTTT.

The chain recombines TRBV30 with TRBJ2-3, with 9 bases fitting TRBD2. CDR1 is GTSNPN and CDR2 is SVGIG in the germline V gene (reference sequence). The length of the CDR3 is 15 residues. J was trimmed by 2 bases and V by 1 base; bases with no gene match: 4. CDR3 in amino acids: CAWSALAGPTDTQYF. The CDR3 bases are TGTGCCTGGAGTGCGCTAGCGGGGCCCACAGATACGCAGTATTTT.

The rearrangement links TRBV19 to TRBJ1-5; D is undetermined. The V end was cut by 5 bases, the J end by 0 bases, with 8 bases between. The CDR3 is 14 residues long. Germline lookup yields CDR1 LNHDA and CDR2 SQIVND (reference sequence). This chain's CDR3 is CASSGQYSNQPQHF. The CDR3 bases are TGTGCCAGTAGTGGGCAGTATAGCAATCAGCCCCAGCATTTT.

The V and J genes are TRBV28 and TRBJ2-2; D not resolved. Trimming took 7 bases from V and 4 from J, leaving 10 bases between them. The CDR3 runs to 13 residues. Germline CDR1 is MDHEN and CDR2 is SYDVKM. CDR3 sequence reads: CASTRTFTGELFF. DNA of the CDR3: TGTGCCAGCACGAGGACGTTCACCGGGGAGCTGTTTTTT.

V and J are TRBV7-2 and TRBJ2-1, with 9 bases aligning to TRBD2. Germline CDR1 reads SGHTA; CDR2 reads FQGNSA. The CDR3 extends over 16 amino acids. With 4 bases clipped from V and 2 bases from J, the junction kept 6 bases outside the gene matches. CDR3 amino acids: CASSSPTSGPYNEQFF. CDR3 coding DNA: TGTGCCAGCAGCTCGCCTACTAGCGGGCCCTACAATGAGCAGTTCTTC.

J is TRBJ1-1 and V is TRBV6-5, with 7 positions matching TRBD1. Germline lookup yields CDR1 MNHEY and CDR2 SVGAGI. The CDR3 sequence is 14 residues long. The trim removed 7 bases at V and 5 bases at J, leaving 10 bases unmatched. CDR3 protein: CASNGGTVTTEAFF. DNA for the CDR3: TGTGCCAGCAATGGTGGGACAGTGACAACTGAAGCTTTCTTT.

A single count supports this clone. The V call is TRBV18, the J call TRBJ2-7, with TRBD2 matching 12 bases. V shed 4 bases and J 2 bases; nucleotides not matched to a gene: 6. The CDR3 has 16 amino acids. From germline, CDR1 is KGHSH and CDR2 LQKENI. In DNA, the CDR3 is TGTGCCAGCTCACTCGGGACTAGCGGGCAAACCTACGAGCAGTACTTC. Translating gives CASSLGTSGQTYEQYF.

This clone was seen only once. The genes are TRBV7-9 and TRBJ2-7, with D perhaps being TRBD1 or TRBD2 (5 bases each). V was pared by 1 base and J by 3 bases, with 16 bases between. This CDR3 spans 16 amino acids. The germline CDR1 and CDR2 sequences are SEHNR and FQNEAQ (reference sequence). This CDR3 reads CASSLEAGRGNYEQYF. For the CDR3, the DNA is TGTGCCAGCAGCTTAGAAGCAGGGAGAGGCAACTACGAGCAGTACTTC.

The genes are TRBV7-9 and TRBJ1-6; D uncertain. The CDR3 covers 12 residues. V was trimmed by 1 base and J by 8 bases, leaving 3 bases between them. Germline loops: CDR1 SEHNR, CDR2 FQNEAQ (reference sequence). The CDR3 region is CASSLGDSPLHF. The DNA of the CDR3 is TGTGCCAGCAGCTTAGGGGATTCACCCCTCCACTTT.

The chain is built from TRBV14 and TRBJ2-3; perhaps TRBD2 as D (6 bases). The V end was cut by 1 base, the J end by 2 bases, with 25 bases between. The germline CDR1 and CDR2 sequences are SGHDN and FVKESK. The CDR3 covers 20 residues. CDR3 coding DNA: TGTGCCAGCAGCCAAGGATGGATAGCGGTAAAACACTCCTACACAGATACGCAGTATTTT. Translating gives CASSQGWIAVKHSYTDTQYF.

The chain recombines TRBV2 with TRBJ1-5; the D is unclear. This CDR3 contains 13 residues. The V and J ends lost 4 bases and 1 base respectively, with 5 bases between them. Germline assignment: CDR1 SNHLY and CDR2 FYNNEI. The CDR3 here is CASSVESNQPQHF. As DNA, the CDR3 is TGTGCCAGCAGTGTTGAGAGCAATCAGCCCCAGCATTTT. Full variable domain (outside the CDR3, taken from reference TRBV2 and TRBJ1-5): EPEVTQTPSHQVTQMGQEVILRCVPISNHLYFYWYRQILGQKVEFLVSFYNNEISEKSEIFDDQFSVERPDGSNFTLKIRSTKLEDSAMYFCASSVESNQPQHFGDGTRLSIL.

The rearrangement joins TRBV30 to TRBJ1-3; weak D call: TRBD1 (5 bases). V was pared by 4 bases and J by 7 bases, with 20 bases between. CDR3 size: 15 residues. Germline assignment: CDR1 GTSNPN and CDR2 SVGIG (reference sequence). CDR3 sequence reads: CAWTPQVARGNTIYF. CDR3 bases: TGTGCCTGGACTCCACAGGTTGCCCGTGGGAACACCATATATTTT.

V usage is TRBV24-1 and J usage is TRBJ2-3, with a weak D call TRBD1 (5 bases). Trimming took off 6 bases at V and 0 bases at J, with 9 bases between the two ends. Germline-derived CDR1 and CDR2 are KGHDR and SFDVKD. The CDR3 totals 14 residues. This CDR3 is CATSLGASTDTQYF. Here the CDR3 DNA reads TGTGCCACCAGTTTAGGGGCCAGCACAGATACGCAGTATTTT.

This clone was recorded a few times. A much larger clone sits a single nucleotide away, making a read error possible. Within the sample, other DNA sequences also encode this same CDR3. In DNA, the CDR3 is TGTGCCAGCAGTTACTCTAGCAATCAGCCCCAGCATTTT. It is translated as CASSYSSNQPQHF. The V and J genes are TRBV6-5 and TRBJ1-5; D is unclear. With 0 bases removed from V and 0 bases from J, the gap between germline ends came to 0 bases. CDR1 MNHEY and CDR2 SVGAGI come from the germline V gene. This CDR3 contains 13 residues.

The V call is TRBV5-8, the J call TRBJ1-2; D might be TRBD1 (5 bases). The CDR3 covers 12 residues. CDR1 and CDR2 from the germline V gene are SGHTS and YDEGEE. V was shortened by 0 bases and J by 7 bases, with 7 bases between the two germline ends. CDR3 amino acids: CASSLGQGGYTF. CDR3 nucleotides: TGTGCCAGCAGCTTGGGGCAGGGTGGCTACACCTTC.

The chain employs TRBV29-1 and TRBJ2-7; tentative D call: TRBD2 (5 bases). CDR3 length: 13 residues. The V gene lost 4 bases and the J gene lost 0 bases, with 10 bases spanning the gap. Germline-derived CDR1 and CDR2 are SQVTM and ANQGSEA. The CDR3 DNA reads TGCAGCGTTGGCCTCCGGGACTCCTACGAGCAGTACTTC. It yields the protein CSVGLRDSYEQYF.

The CDR3 DNA sequence: TGTGCCAGCAGTGACCACTTTGGGACCCAGTACTTC. This gives the protein CASSDHFGTQYF. The V gene is TRBV6-1, the J gene TRBJ2-5; D is unclear. The germline V gene has CDR1 MNHNS and CDR2 SASEGT. This CDR3 spans 12 amino acids. Trimming took 3 bases from V and 7 from J, leaving 9 bases between them.

The chain combines TRBV7-2 with TRBJ2-1; D ambiguous. The CDR3 consists of 13 residues. V lost 5 bases to trimming and J lost 0 bases, with 5 bases between them. From germline, CDR1 is SGHTA and CDR2 FQGNSA. The CDR3 reads CASSGGSYNEQFF. CDR3 DNA: TGTGCCAGCAGCGGCGGCTCCTACAATGAGCAGTTCTTC.

J is TRBJ2-5 and V is TRBV19; D call uncertain. V was cut by 3 bases and J by 5 bases, with 10 bases left in between. This CDR3 has 13 residues. CDR1 and CDR2 from the germline V gene are LNHDA and SQIVND (reference sequence). The CDR3 DNA is TGTGCCAGTAGTATTCAGGCCTCCGAGACCCAGTACTTC. Translating it yields CASSIQASETQYF.

As for this clone: The sample has other DNA sequences that encode this CDR3 too. The chain couples TRBV27 to TRBJ2-5, with a weak D call TRBD2 (6 bases). This CDR3 contains 14 residues. The germline V gene encodes CDR1 MNHEY and CDR2 SMNVEV (reference sequence). V lost 5 bases and J lost 1, with 11 bases in between. CDR3 DNA: TGTGCCAGCAGTCCCGGGGGTTTCCAAGAGACCCAGTACTTC. Translation: CASSPGGFQETQYF.

V and J are TRBV7-8 and TRBJ1-1; D remains unclear. This CDR3 has 12 amino acids. The V and J ends lost 5 bases and 4 bases respectively, with 8 bases between them. Germline V lookup: CDR1 SGHVS, CDR2 FQNEAQ. CDR3 residues: CASSPGGTEAFF. The CDR3 bases are TGTGCCAGCAGCCCGGGCGGCACTGAAGCTTTCTTT.

V is TRBV24-1 and J is TRBJ2-1; maybe TRBD2 (6 bases). The CDR3 contains 13 residues. Germline CDR1 is KGHDR and CDR2 is SFDVKD. Between the trimmed V and J ends, which lost 7 bases and 6 bases, there was a span of 12 bases. This chain's CDR3 is CATSGTVRNEQFF. CDR3 DNA: TGTGCCACCAGCGGGACTGTACGCAATGAGCAGTTCTTC.

V usage is TRBV6-6 and J usage is TRBJ2-4; possible D gene TRBD2, 5 bases. Germline lookup yields CDR1 MNHNY and CDR2 SVGAGI (reference sequence). V was cut by 6 bases and J by 5 bases, with 17 bases left in between. This CDR3 comprises 15 residues. The CDR3 nucleotides read TGTGCCAGCAGCCCAGGAGGACCAAGGGAAAACATTCAGTACTTC. Residues: CASSPGGPRENIQYF.

This clone was picked up one time. The V call is TRBV10-3, the J call TRBJ1-2; the D gene is possibly TRBD1 (6 bases). V lost 10 bases and J 0 bases, leaving 21 bases between the germline ends. The CDR3 consists of 16 residues. Germline assignment: CDR1 ENHRY and CDR2 SYGVKD. The chain's CDR3 is CATLRQATQANYGYTF. The CDR3 DNA reads TGTGCCACCCTGAGACAGGCGACACAAGCTAACTATGGCTACACCTTC.

The chain has TRBV29-1 and TRBJ1-2; D not resolved. V was trimmed by 4 bases and J by 6 bases, leaving 18 bases between them. Per the germline V gene, CDR1 is SQVTM and CDR2 is ANQGSEA. This CDR3 has 14 residues. CDR3 bases: TGCAGCGTTGTCCCGGACGAGCAGGCCGATGGCTACACCTTC. Its translation: CSVVPDEQADGYTF.